What follows describes a single T cell receptor beta chain. Its antigen is still unknown. TCRdb keeps only in-frame clones here, not all; method: immunoSEQ multiplex PCR. The table lists about 650,000 clones, over 95% of them singletons. CD45RO-negative cells were positively selected for CCR7, leaving out terminally differentiated effector memory CD45RA+ cells. Adult Caucasians living in Nashville, Tennessee made up all of the donors. This sample is drawn from a study of shared clonotypes between healthy human individuals. V shed 4 bases and J shed 0 bases, with 7 bases lying between them. Germline CDR1 is SGHDN and CDR2 is FVKESK. The CDR3 contains 13 residues. Overall study findings and caveats: It was anticipated that sequencing depth would influence how many clonotypes donors shared. In the sorted subsets, rarefaction showed sequencing was incomplete despite large depth.

Sequencing input: naive CD8+ T cells sorted from blood. The rearrangement joins TRBV14 to TRBJ2-7; the D is unclear. The receptor's source is a woman in her 30s in good health. The CDR3, as DNA: TGTGCCAGCAGCCCCCGGACCTCCTACGAGCAGTACTTC. Translating it yields CASSPRTSYEQYF.